This T cell receptor (beta chain) was captured in a study of OX40 agonist ivuxolimab in advanced cancers. Germline V lookup: CDR1 SEHNR, CDR2 FQNEAQ (reference sequence). The CDR3 length is 15 residues. The V gene lost 5 bases and the J gene lost 4 bases, with 18 bases spanning the gap. Method: immunoSEQ multiplex PCR; TCRdb's copy keeps in-frame clones and lacks some. The sample lists roughly 100,000 clones, around 96% occurring once. The V and J genes are TRBV7-9 and TRBJ2-7; a possible D gene is TRBD2 (6 bases). The origin of this receptor is an adult with an advanced solid tumor such as melanoma, head and neck, liver or kidney cancer. Here the sequenced sample was CD4+ or CD8+ T cells sorted from blood, taken in a trial of the OX40 agonist ivuxolimab. The CDR3, as DNA: TGTGCCAGCAGCCGGCCGGGACTCCTATATTACGAGCAGTACTTC. It translates to CASSRPGLLYYEQYF.